Presented here are 11 T cell receptor beta chains from one specimen sequenced in a study of OX40 agonist ivuxolimab in advanced cancers. The protocol used for the library was the immunoSEQ multiplex PCR assay. TCRdb took this table from immuneACCESS and kept in-frame rearrangements with V and J called. Such tables lack part of the clones; where checked against another copy, unresolved V genes explain under half of the gap, and the rest is unexplained. The table for this sample lists 65,000 to 100,000 clones; around 90% of them were counted only once. The top ten constitute around 7% of the sample. Sample: CD4+ or CD8+ T cells sorted from blood, taken in a trial of the OX40 agonist ivuxolimab. The receptors originated from an adult with an advanced solid tumor such as melanoma, head and neck, liver or kidney cancer.

The chain couples TRBV10-3 to TRBJ2-2; possibly TRBD2 for D (6 bases). This CDR3 comprises 15 residues. CDR1 is ENHRY, CDR2 SYGVKD, per germline. The germline V and J ends were trimmed by 6 bases and 4 bases, with 15 bases remaining between them. In nucleotides, the CDR3 is TGTGCCATCAGGGGACTGGCCGGGGGCACCGGGGAGCTGTTTTTT. The encoded protein is CAIRGLAGGTGELFF.

V gene TRBV19 combines with J gene TRBJ2-5, with D possibly matching TRBD2 (6 bases). The CDR3 is made up of 15 amino acids. Germline loops: CDR1 LNHDA, CDR2 SQIVND (reference sequence). V was clipped by 1 base and J by 5 bases, with 14 bases between them. The CDR3 DNA follows: TGTGCCAGTAGTATAGCGGAGGGTTCAAGGGAGACCCAGTACTTC. Residues: CASSIAEGSRETQYF.

This chain connects TRBV7-3 to TRBJ2-3; 9 bases agree with TRBD2. V was clipped by 5 bases and J by 4 bases; unmatched bases: 16. Germline values: CDR1 SGHTA, CDR2 FQGTGA. CDR3 length: 18 amino acids. The CDR3 loop reads CASSLSGVAGAISDTQYF. DNA for the CDR3: TGTGCCAGCAGCCTCTCCGGGGTAGCGGGAGCAATATCAGATACGCAGTATTTT.

The V gene is TRBV6-4, the J gene TRBJ1-3, with unresolved D. Looked up from germline, CDR1 is MRHNA and CDR2 is SNTAGT. This CDR3 is 13 amino acids long. The V end lost 5 bases, the J end lost 2 bases, and 7 bases lay between the germline ends. CDR3 amino acids: CASSQAPGNTIYF. The DNA for the CDR3 is TGTGCCAGCAGTCAGGCCCCTGGAAACACCATATATTTT.

V usage is TRBV10-3 and J usage is TRBJ1-1; D is uncertain. Germline loops: CDR1 ENHRY, CDR2 SYGVKD. V shed 2 bases and J shed 1 base, with 11 bases lying between them. The CDR3 sequence is 15 residues long. The CDR3 loop is CAISEGNRPNTEAFF. CDR3 DNA sequence: TGTGCCATCAGTGAGGGGAACAGACCGAACACTGAAGCTTTCTTT.

The chain carries TRBV6-6 and TRBJ2-7; D unresolved. Germline loops: CDR1 MNHNY, CDR2 SVGAGI (reference sequence). This CDR3 spans 14 amino acids. The germline V and J ends were trimmed by 7 bases and 6 bases, with 19 bases remaining between them. CDR3 in amino acids: CASKKERVRAEQYF. CDR3 nucleotides: TGTGCCAGCAAAAAAGAACGGGTACGGGCCGAGCAGTACTTC.

The chain links TRBV19 to TRBJ2-1; 11 bases align to TRBD2. Germline V gene sequence: CDR1 LNHDA, CDR2 SQIVND (reference sequence). V lost 6 bases and J lost 5; bases outside the gene matches: 6. CDR3 size: 15 residues. The DNA of the CDR3 is TGTGCCAGTAGACAGACTAGCGGGATGAACAATGAGCAGTTCTTC. The encoded protein is CASRQTSGMNNEQFF.

This chain links TRBV7-8 with TRBJ1-2; 9 nucleotides line up with TRBD1. CDR1 is SGHVS and CDR2 is FQNEAQ in the germline V gene. Trimming cost V 3 bases and J 4 bases; bases outside gene matches: 6. The CDR3 length is 15 residues. CDR3 sequence (DNA): TGTGCCAGCAGCTTGGGACAGGGAGGATTCTATGGCTACACCTTC. Its translation is CASSLGQGGFYGYTF.

The J gene is TRBJ2-1, the V gene TRBV9; tentative D call: TRBD2 (8 bases). Germline loops: CDR1 SGDLS, CDR2 YYNGEE. The ends were cut back, 3 bases at V and 1 base at J, with 17 bases in the middle. The CDR3 spans 17 residues. The CDR3 DNA is TGTGCCAGCAGCGGAGGAGGGGGCGGGGGGTCCTACAATGAGCAGTTCTTC. It encodes CASSGGGGGGSYNEQFF.

The chain combines TRBV5-1 with TRBJ2-7; 9 positions agree with TRBD1. From germline, CDR1 is SGHRS and CDR2 YFSETQ. Germline trimming cut 4 bases from V and 4 bases from J; bases unmatched to any gene: 6. The CDR3 spans 14 residues. The CDR3 DNA sequence: TGCGCCAGCAGCGTACAGGGGGCGGGGTACGAGCAGTACTTC. Its protein is CASSVQGAGYEQYF.

V and J are TRBV5-6 and TRBJ2-7; D is possibly TRBD1 (5 bases). This CDR3 is built from 12 residues. The ends were cut back, 4 bases at V and 1 base at J, with 6 bases in the middle. The germline V gene encodes CDR1 SGHDT and CDR2 YYEEEE. The CDR3 region has the DNA TGTGCCAGCAGCCGACAGTCCTACGAGCAGTACTTC. It encodes CASSRQSYEQYF.